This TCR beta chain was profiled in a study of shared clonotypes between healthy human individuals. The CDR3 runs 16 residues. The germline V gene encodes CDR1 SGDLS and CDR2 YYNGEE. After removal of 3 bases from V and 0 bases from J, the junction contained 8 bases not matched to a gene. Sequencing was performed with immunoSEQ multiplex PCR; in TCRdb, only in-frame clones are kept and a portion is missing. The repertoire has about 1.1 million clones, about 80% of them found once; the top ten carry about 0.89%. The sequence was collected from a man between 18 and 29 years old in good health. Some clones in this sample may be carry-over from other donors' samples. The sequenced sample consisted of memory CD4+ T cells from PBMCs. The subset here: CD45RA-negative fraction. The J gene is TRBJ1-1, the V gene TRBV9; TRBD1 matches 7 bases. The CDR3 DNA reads TGTGCCAGCAGCGCTCTTTACGGGACAGTGAACACTGAAGCTTTCTTT. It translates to CASSALYGTVNTEAFF.